This TCR beta chain was obtained from a study of blood T cell repertoires in COVID-19. In the authors' workflow: Cell counts per sample came from amplifying reference gene primers. Sequencing was performed with immunoSEQ multiplex PCR; in TCRdb, only in-frame clones are kept and a portion is missing. V, J and clone size are taken as reported in that table, and D and trimming were inferred from the DNA itself. The table lists 45,000 to 55,000 clones, approximately 90% of them singletons. The CDR3 runs 15 residues. The germline V gene encodes CDR1 LGHDT and CDR2 YNNKEL (reference sequence). V gave up 4 bases and J gave up 5 bases; unmatched junction bases: 7.

The rearrangement uses TRBV3-1 (or the pseudogene TRBV3-2) and TRBJ1-1; 10 bases fit TRBD1. Sequenced: peripheral blood. This sequence originates from a woman aged 40-49 years with active COVID-19. The CDR3 DNA reads TGTGCCAGCAGCCTATCGGACAGGGGGAGGACTGAAGCTTTCTTT. Its protein is CASSLSDRGRTEAFF.